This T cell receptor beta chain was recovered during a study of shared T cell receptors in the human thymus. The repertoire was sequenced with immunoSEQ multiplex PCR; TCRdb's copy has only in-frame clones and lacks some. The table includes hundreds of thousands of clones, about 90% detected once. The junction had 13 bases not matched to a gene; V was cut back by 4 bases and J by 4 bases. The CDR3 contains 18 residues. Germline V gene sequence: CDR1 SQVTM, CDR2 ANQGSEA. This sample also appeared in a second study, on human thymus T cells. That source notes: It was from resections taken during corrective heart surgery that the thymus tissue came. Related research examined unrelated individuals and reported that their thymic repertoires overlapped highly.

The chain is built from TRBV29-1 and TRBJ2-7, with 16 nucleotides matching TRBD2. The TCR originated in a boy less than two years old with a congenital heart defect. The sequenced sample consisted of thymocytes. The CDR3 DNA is TGCAGCGTTGGTCACGGGACTAGCGGGAGGGCGTTGGGTTACGAGCAGTACTTC. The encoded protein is CSVGHGTSGRALGYEQYF.